The 16 T cell receptor beta chains in this list originate from one sample, sequenced in a study of cytomegalovirus exposure and HLA in healthy donors. Primers for the PCR totalled 60 Vbeta and 13 Jbeta. Only in-frame clones appear in the TCRdb table, and some are missing; sequencing was by immunoSEQ multiplex PCR. This sample's clone table lists 140,000 to 150,000 clones. Sample: PBMCs. The receptor set was obtained from a male donor in good health and CMV-seronegative.

This sequence joins TRBV2 and TRBJ1-5; D is unclear. The CDR3 consists of 14 residues. V was clipped by 3 bases and J by 3 bases, with 9 bases between them. CDR1 SNHLY and CDR2 FYNNEI come from the germline V gene. The CDR3 DNA sequence: TGTGCCAGCAGTGATGGGAGAAACAATCAGCCCCAGCATTTT. Protein sequence: CASSDGRNNQPQHF.

This chain connects TRBV7-6 to TRBJ1-2; 8 bases line up with TRBD1. J lost 0 bases, V lost 1 base, and 1 base had no gene match. CDR3 size: 15 residues. CDR1 SGHVS and CDR2 FNYEAQ come from the germline V gene. The CDR3 loop is CASSLGQGPNYGYTF. For the CDR3, the DNA is TGTGCCAGCAGCTTAGGACAGGGGCCTAACTATGGCTACACCTTC.

The chain recombines TRBV6-5 with TRBJ1-1; TRBD1 might be the D (6 bases). V was trimmed by 0 bases and J by 7 bases, leaving 15 bases between them. CDR3 size: 15 residues. The V gene's germline CDR1 is MNHEY and CDR2 SVGAGI. The CDR3, as DNA: TGTGCCAGCAGTTACTCGTCACAGGGTACGCGTGAAGCTTTCTTT. Encoded protein: CASSYSSQGTREAFF.

CDR3 residues: CASSPDRANQPQHF. The CDR3 region has the DNA TGTGCCAGCTCACCGGACAGGGCTAATCAGCCCCAGCATTTT. The rearrangement links TRBV18 to TRBJ1-5; 8 bases are shared with TRBD1. Germline CDR1 and CDR2: KGHSH and LQKENI. This CDR3 contains 14 residues. Trimming took 3 bases from V and 4 from J; bases not matched to a gene: 2.

CDR3 nucleotides: TGCGCCAGCAGCCAAGGACAGGGATATGAAAAACTGTTTTTT. It translates to CASSQGQGYEKLFF. The chain links TRBV4-3 to TRBJ1-4; 7 bases line up with TRBD1. The CDR3 runs to 14 residues. The ends lost 1 base at V and 6 bases at J; junction bases unmatched: 2. Germline V gene data show CDR1 as LGHNA and CDR2 as YSLEER.

This sequence joins TRBV30 and TRBJ1-4, with D perhaps matching TRBD1 (6 bases). Trimming left V 0 bases short and J 5 bases short, with 13 bases between. The CDR3 is made up of 15 amino acids. Looked up from germline, CDR1 is GTSNPN and CDR2 is SVGIG (reference sequence). The CDR3 loop reads CAWSVGGARNEKLFF. CDR3 bases: TGTGCCTGGAGTGTTGGGGGGGCTCGGAATGAAAAACTGTTTTTT.

This sequence joins TRBV5-4 and TRBJ2-1, with TRBD1 identical over 8 bases. Germline V CDR1 and CDR2: SGHNT, YYREEE (reference sequence). The CDR3 is 14 residues long. The V and J ends lost 4 bases and 5 bases, in that order; junction bases with no gene match: 5. CDR3: CASSPWTGNNEQFF. The CDR3 bases are TGTGCCAGCAGCCCATGGACAGGGAACAATGAGCAGTTCTTC.

The genes are TRBV4-2 and TRBJ1-4; 7 bases fit TRBD1. In germline, CDR1 is LGHNA, CDR2 YNFKEQ. Losses at the gene ends were 2 bases for V and 4 bases for J; bases not matched to a gene: 4. The CDR3 totals 15 residues. CDR3 amino acids: CASSQPTGSNEKLFF. CDR3 bases: TGTGCCAGCAGCCAACCGACAGGGAGTAATGAAAAACTGTTTTTT.

The V gene is TRBV11-2, the J gene TRBJ1-2; a weak D match, TRBD1 (5 bases). V was pared by 5 bases and J by 0 bases, with 16 bases between. CDR1 is SGHAT and CDR2 is FQNNGV in the germline V gene. This CDR3 is 16 amino acids long. The CDR3 is CASSLPGLGANYGYTF. The CDR3 DNA reads TGTGCCAGCAGCCTTCCGGGACTGGGAGCTAACTATGGCTACACCTTC.

The chain joins TRBV5-1 to TRBJ1-1; 10 nucleotides align to TRBD1. This CDR3 comprises 15 residues. Germline V gene lookup returns CDR1 SGHRS and CDR2 YFSETQ. Trimming cost V 3 bases and J 4 bases; bases outside gene matches: 6. CDR3 in amino acids: CASSSAGQGSTEAFF. CDR3 DNA sequence: TGCGCCAGCAGCTCCGCGGGACAGGGGAGCACTGAAGCTTTCTTT.

The chain joins TRBV5-5 to TRBJ1-4; the D gene is possibly TRBD1 (6 bases). V was clipped by 4 bases and J by 6 bases, with 19 bases between them. The germline CDR1 and CDR2 sequences are SGHKS and YYEKEE (reference sequence). CDR3 size: 16 residues. CDR3 sequence reads: CASSPPGHSLDEKLFF. CDR3 sequence (DNA): TGTGCCAGCAGCCCGCCGGGACACAGTCTTGATGAAAAACTGTTTTTT.

This rearrangement joins TRBV4-3 to TRBJ2-1, with TRBD1 matching 8 bases. CDR1 and CDR2 (germline): LGHNA, YSLEER. The V and J ends lost 0 bases and 8 bases, in that order; junction bases with no gene match: 9. The CDR3 consists of 16 residues. In DNA form, the CDR3 reads TGCGCCAGCAGCCAAGATTTAGGACAGGGATTTTATGAGCAGTTCTTC. The encoded protein is CASSQDLGQGFYEQFF.

This sequence joins TRBV7-9 and TRBJ1-2, with D hard to call. From germline, CDR1 is SEHNR and CDR2 FQNEAQ (reference sequence). The CDR3 contains 14 residues. V lost 5 bases and J 6 bases, leaving 16 bases between the germline ends. The CDR3 bases are TGTGCCAGCAGCCCTAGGACTGAAGTAAATGGCTACACCTTC. Translation gives CASSPRTEVNGYTF.

The genes are TRBV9 and TRBJ2-5; 7 positions agree with TRBD1. The V gene end was trimmed by 4 bases and the J gene end by 0 bases; junction bases not matched to a gene: 6. Germline V gene sequence: CDR1 SGDLS, CDR2 YYNGEE. This CDR3 comprises 15 residues. The CDR3 spells CASSSRGTDQETQYF. The CDR3 DNA is TGTGCCAGCAGCTCCCGTGGGACAGACCAAGAGACCCAGTACTTC.

The V gene is TRBV15, the J gene TRBJ1-1; D may be TRBD1 (5 bases). The germline V gene has CDR1 LNHNV and CDR2 YYDKDF (reference sequence). This CDR3 is built from 16 residues. The germline V and J ends were trimmed by 2 bases and 0 bases, with 13 bases remaining between them. CDR3 residues: CATSRLSAGLNTEAFF. The CDR3 DNA reads as TGTGCCACCAGCAGATTATCGGCAGGGTTGAACACTGAAGCTTTCTTT. The whole variable domain, filled in from reference TRBV15 and TRBJ1-1, reads DAMVIQNPRYQVTQFGKPVTLSCSQTLNHNVMYWYQQKSSQAPKLLFHYYDKDFNNEADTPDNFQSRRPNTSFCFLDIRSPGLGDTAMYLCATSRLSAGLNTEAFFGQGTRLTVV.

This chain uses TRBV6-6 with TRBJ1-6; 8 nucleotides align to TRBD1. Trimming took 6 bases from V and 10 from J; bases not matched to a gene: 8. The CDR3 consists of 14 residues. Germline V gives CDR1 MNHNY, CDR2 SVGAGI (reference sequence). The DNA for the CDR3 is TGTGCCAGCAGAGGACAGGGTTTACCCTCACCCCTCCACTTT. Protein product: CASRGQGLPSPLHF.